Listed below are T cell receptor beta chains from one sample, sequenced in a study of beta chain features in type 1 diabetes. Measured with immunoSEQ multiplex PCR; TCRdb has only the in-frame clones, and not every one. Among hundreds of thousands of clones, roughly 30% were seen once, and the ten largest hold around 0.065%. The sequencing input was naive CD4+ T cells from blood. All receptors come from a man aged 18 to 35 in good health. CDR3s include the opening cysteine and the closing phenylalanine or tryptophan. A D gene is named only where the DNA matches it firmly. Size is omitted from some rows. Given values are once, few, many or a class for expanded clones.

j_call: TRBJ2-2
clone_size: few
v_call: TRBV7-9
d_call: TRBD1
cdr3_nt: TGTGCCAGCAGAGGGGACAGATCGAACACCGGGGAGCTGTTTTTT
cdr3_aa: CASRGDRSNTGELFF

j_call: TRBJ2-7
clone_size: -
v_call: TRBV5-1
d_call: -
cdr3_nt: TGCGCCAGCAGCTTGCTCACAGGGACGAGCGACGAGCAGTACTTC
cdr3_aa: CASSLLTGTSDEQYF

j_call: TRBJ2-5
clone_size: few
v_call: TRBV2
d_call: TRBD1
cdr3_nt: TGTGCCAGCAGCTTAACCCGGGACAGGGCGTACTTC
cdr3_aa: CASSLTRDRAYF

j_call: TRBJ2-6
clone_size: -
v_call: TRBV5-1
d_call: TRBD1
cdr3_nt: TGCGCCAGCAGCGCCGGGACAGTACAGAACTCTGGGGCCAACGTCCTGACTTTC
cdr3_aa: CASSAGTVQNSGANVLTF

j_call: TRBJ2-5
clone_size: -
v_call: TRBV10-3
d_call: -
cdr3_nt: TGTGCCAGCCTGGAGGACTTGGAGGAGACCCAGTACTTC
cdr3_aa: CASLEDLEETQYF

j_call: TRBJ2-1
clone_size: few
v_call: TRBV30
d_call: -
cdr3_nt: TGTGCCTGGAGTGCCCCTCGGGGTAACGTACACAATGAGCAGTTCTTC
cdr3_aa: CAWSAPRGNVHNEQFF

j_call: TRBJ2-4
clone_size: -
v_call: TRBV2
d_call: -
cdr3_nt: TGTGCCAGCATACGAGACAGGCCCAAAAACATTCAGTACTTC
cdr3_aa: CASIRDRPKNIQYF

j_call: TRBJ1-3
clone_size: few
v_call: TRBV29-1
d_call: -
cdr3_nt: TGCAGCGTTCGCCCGGCAGGAAACACCATATATTTT
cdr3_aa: CSVRPAGNTIYF

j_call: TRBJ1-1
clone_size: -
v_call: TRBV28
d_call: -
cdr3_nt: TGTGCCAGCAGTTTATGGACAGGTGACAGGAACACTGAAGCTTTCTTT
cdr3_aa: CASSLWTGDRNTEAFF

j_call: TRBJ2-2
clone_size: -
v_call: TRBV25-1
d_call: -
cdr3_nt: TGTGCCAGCAGTGAATTGGAGGACACCGGGGAGCTGTTTTTT
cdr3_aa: CASSELEDTGELFF

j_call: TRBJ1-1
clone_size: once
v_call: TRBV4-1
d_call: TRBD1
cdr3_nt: TGCGCCAGCAGCCGAGACCGGGACAGGAACACTGAAGCTTTCTTT
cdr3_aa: CASSRDRDRNTEAFF

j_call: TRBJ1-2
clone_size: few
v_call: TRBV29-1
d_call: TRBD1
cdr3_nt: TGCAGCGTTAGCGGACAGGGGGGCCTCGGCTACACCTTC
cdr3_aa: CSVSGQGGLGYTF

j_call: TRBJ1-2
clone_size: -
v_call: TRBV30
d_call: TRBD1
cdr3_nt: TGTGCCTGGAGACCGTGGACAGGGAACTATGGCTACACCTTC
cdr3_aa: CAWRPWTGNYGYTF

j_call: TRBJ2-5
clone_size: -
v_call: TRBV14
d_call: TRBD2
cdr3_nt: TGTGCCAGCAGCCAAGCGGTACGCGGGAGGCGGGAGACCCAGTACTTC
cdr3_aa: CASSQAVRGRRETQYF

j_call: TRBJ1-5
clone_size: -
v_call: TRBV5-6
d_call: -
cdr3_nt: TGTGCCAGCAGCTGGCGGGGGAGTTCTAATCAGCCCCAGCATTTT
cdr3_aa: CASSWRGSSNQPQHF

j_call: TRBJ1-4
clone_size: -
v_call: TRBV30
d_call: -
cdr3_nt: TGTGCCTTGGCGTATGGACTTGTGTCGGAAAAACTGTTTTTT
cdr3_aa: CALAYGLVSEKLFF

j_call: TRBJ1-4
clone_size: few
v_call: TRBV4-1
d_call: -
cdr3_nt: TGCGCCAGCAGCCAAGAGGCAGGGATAGACGGAAAACTGTTTTTT
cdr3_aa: CASSQEAGIDGKLFF

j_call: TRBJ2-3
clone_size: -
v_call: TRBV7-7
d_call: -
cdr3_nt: TGTGCTAGCAGCTTCCGTGGACTTAACACAGATACGCAGTATTTT
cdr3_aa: CASSFRGLNTDTQYF

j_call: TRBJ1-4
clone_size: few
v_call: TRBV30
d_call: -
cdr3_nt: TGTGCCTGGAGTGTACCCGGCGGCCTCTCTGAAAAACTGTTTTTT
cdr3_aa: CAWSVPGGLSEKLFF

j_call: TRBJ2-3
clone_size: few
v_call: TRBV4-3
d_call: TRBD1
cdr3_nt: TGCGCCAGCAGCCAAGATCTCGGTGACAGGGGCACAGATACGCAGTATTTT
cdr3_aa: CASSQDLGDRGTDTQYF

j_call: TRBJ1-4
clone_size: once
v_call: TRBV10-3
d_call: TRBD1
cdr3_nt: TGTGCCATCAACAGGGGGCTGAGTGAAAAACTGTTTTTT
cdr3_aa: CAINRGLSEKLFF

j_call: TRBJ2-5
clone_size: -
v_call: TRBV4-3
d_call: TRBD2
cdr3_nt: TGCGCCAGCAGCCAAGATGCGGCTAGCGGGAGGGAGACCCAGTACTTC
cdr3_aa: CASSQDAASGRETQYF

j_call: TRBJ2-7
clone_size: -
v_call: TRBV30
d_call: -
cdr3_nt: TGTGCCTGGAGTCTGGGGCTGAGCTCCTACGAGCAGTACTTC
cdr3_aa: CAWSLGLSSYEQYF

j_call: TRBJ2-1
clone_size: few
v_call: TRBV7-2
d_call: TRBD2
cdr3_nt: TGTGCCAGCAGCCTAGCGGGAGGGCCTTTAAGTCACGAGCAGTTCTTC
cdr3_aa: CASSLAGGPLSHEQFF

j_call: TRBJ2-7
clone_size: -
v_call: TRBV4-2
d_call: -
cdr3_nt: TGTGCCAGCAGCCAAGATACGTGGACCTACGAGCAGTACTTC
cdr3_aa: CASSQDTWTYEQYF

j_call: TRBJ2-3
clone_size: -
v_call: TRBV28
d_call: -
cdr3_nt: TGTGCCAGCAGCCCGACAAACACAGATACGCAGTATTTT
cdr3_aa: CASSPTNTDTQYF

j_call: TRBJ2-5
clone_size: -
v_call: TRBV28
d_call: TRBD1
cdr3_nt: TGTGCCAGCAGTTCCGGACAGGGGGAGACCCAGTACTTC
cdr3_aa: CASSSGQGETQYF

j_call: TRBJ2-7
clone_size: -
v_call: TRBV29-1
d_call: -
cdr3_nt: TGCAGCGTTGAAGAACAGGGCTACGAGCAGTACTTC
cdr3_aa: CSVEEQGYEQYF

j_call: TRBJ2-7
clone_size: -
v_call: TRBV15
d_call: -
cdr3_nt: TGTGCCACCAGCAGAGGGACGGGCGAGCAGTACTTC
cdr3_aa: CATSRGTGEQYF

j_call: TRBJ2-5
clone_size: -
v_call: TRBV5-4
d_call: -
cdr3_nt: TGTGCCAGCTCCCGCCGACTGGAATTGGAGACCCAGTACTTC
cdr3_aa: CASSRRLELETQYF

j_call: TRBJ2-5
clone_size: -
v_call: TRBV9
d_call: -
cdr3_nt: TGTGCCAGCAGCGTAGGAGACTTCAGGGGAGAGACCCAGTACTTC
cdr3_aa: CASSVGDFRGETQYF

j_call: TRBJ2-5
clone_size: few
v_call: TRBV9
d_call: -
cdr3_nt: TGTGCCAGCAGCGTAGGGCACCTCCAAGAGACCCAGTACTTC
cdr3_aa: CASSVGHLQETQYF

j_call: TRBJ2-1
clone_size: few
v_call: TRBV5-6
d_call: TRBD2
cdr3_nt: TGTGCCAGCAGCCTGGGACTACGGTTAGGCAATGAGCAGTTCTTC
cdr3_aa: CASSLGLRLGNEQFF

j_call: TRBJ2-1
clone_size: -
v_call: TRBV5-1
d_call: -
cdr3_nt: TGCGCCAGCAGGGACGGCGAAAGCTCCTACAATGAGCAGTTCTTC
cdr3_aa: CASRDGESSYNEQFF

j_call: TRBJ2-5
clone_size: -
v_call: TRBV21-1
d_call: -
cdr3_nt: TGTGCCAGCAGCAAAATATCTTCCGGGGACGTGCAAGAGACCCAGTACTTC
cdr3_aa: CASSKISSGDVQETQYF

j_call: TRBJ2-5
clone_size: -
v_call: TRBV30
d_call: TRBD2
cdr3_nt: TGTGCCTGGAGTGACCATCCCCTAGCGGTGGGAGAGACCCAGTACTTC
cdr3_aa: CAWSDHPLAVGETQYF

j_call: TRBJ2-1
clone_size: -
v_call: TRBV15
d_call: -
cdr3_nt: TGTGCCACCAGCAGCCGACTTACTAAGCAGTTCTTC
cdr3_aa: CATSSRLTKQFF